Described below is a single T cell receptor beta chain sequence and its context. The data stem from a study of OX40 agonist ivuxolimab in advanced cancers. Profiling relied on immunoSEQ multiplex PCR, and the TCRdb table lists in-frame clones only, not all of them. The profile covers 90,000 to 120,000 clones, with approximately 90% appearing a single time and approximately 1.2% taken by the ten largest. The sample here was CD4+ or CD8+ T cells sorted from blood, taken in a trial of the OX40 agonist ivuxolimab. The TCR was taken from an adult with an advanced solid tumor such as melanoma, head and neck, liver or kidney cancer.

The CDR3 loop reads CASSLEGRGITGELFF. The CDR3, as DNA: TGTGCCAGCAGCTTAGAAGGTCGGGGGATCACCGGGGAGCTGTTTTTT. The rearrangement joins TRBV11-1 to TRBJ2-2; possible D gene TRBD2, 6 bases. This CDR3 comprises 16 residues. Germline V gene data show CDR1 as SGHAT and CDR2 as FQDESV (reference sequence). Deletions cut 1 base from V and 4 bases from J, with 13 bases between. The full variable domain, its missing parts supplied by reference TRBV11-1 and TRBJ2-2, is EAEVAQSPRYKITEKSQAVAFWCDPISGHATLYWYRQILGQGPELLVQFQDESVVDDSQLPKDRFSAERLKGVDSTLKIQPAELGDSAMYLCASSLEGRGITGELFFGEGSRLTVL.